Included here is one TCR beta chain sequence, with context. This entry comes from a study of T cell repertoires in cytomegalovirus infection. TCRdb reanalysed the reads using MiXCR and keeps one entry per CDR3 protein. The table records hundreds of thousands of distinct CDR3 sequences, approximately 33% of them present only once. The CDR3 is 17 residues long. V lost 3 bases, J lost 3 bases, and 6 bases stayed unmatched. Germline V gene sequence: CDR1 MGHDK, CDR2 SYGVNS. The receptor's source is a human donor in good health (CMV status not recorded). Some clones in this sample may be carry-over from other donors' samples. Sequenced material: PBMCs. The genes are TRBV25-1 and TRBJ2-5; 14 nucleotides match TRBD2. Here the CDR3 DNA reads TGTGCCAGCAGTGACGGAGTGACTAGCGGGGGGGAAGAGACCCAGTACTTC. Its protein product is CASSDGVTSGGEETQYF. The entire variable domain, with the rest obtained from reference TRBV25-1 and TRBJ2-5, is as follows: EADIYQTPRYLVIGTGKKITLECSQTMGHDKMYWYQQDPGMELHLIHYSYGVNSTEKGDLSSESTVSRIRTEHFPLTLESARPSHTSQYLCASSDGVTSGGEETQYFGPGTRLLVL.